This T cell receptor (beta chain) was identified during a study of PD-1 blockade in classical Hodgkin lymphoma. Study findings and constraints: Complete responders' baseline diversity resembled that of newly diagnosed patients. Unlike CD8+ TCR diversity, which did not rise significantly by C4D1, CD4+ TCR diversity did. The study reported lower baseline TCR diversity in newly diagnosed patients than in healthy donors.

As regards this clone: The antigen remains unidentified.

All patients experienced relapse after autologous stem cell transplantation, and brentuximab vedotin exposure was variable. Complete response, partial response or progressive disease were the best responses. Only in-frame clones appear in the TCRdb table, and some are missing; sequencing was by immunoSEQ multiplex PCR. The sample lists nearly 55,000 clones; more than 65% were seen once. V trimming: 1 base; J trimming: 0 bases; junction bases outside the gene matches: 3. Germline lookup yields CDR1 SGHAT and CDR2 FQNNGV. CDR3 length: 16 amino acids. This receptor was taken from a human donor with classical Hodgkin lymphoma. Sequences were derived from peripheral blood mononuclear cells (PBMCs), sampled at baseline. This chain uses TRBV11-2 with TRBJ2-7; 10 bases line up with TRBD2. CDR3 in amino acids: CASSLGTSGLSYEQYF. DNA for the CDR3: TGTGCCAGCAGCTTAGGGACTAGCGGACTCTCCTACGAGCAGTACTTC.